The rows below give T cell receptor beta chains drawn from one sample of a study of blood T cells in healthy people across ages. TCRdb re-derived calls from the 5' RACE reads in MiXCR, one entry per CDR3 protein. This sample carries about 830,000 distinct CDR3 sequences, approximately 67% of them seen once, and the ten largest clones take around a quarter. Sequencing used blood. All receptors come from a man aged 25 to 45 in good health. The CDR3 runs from the conserved cysteine through the conserved F or W. D genes are given only for firm matches. Where a row states a size, it is once, few, many or the class of an expanded clone; other rows omit it.

length	size	J	D	V	DNA	CDR3
16	NA	TRBJ2-5	NA	TRBV2	TGTGCCAGCAGTGAAGCGAGCGACCCTTGGGATGAGACCCAGTACTTC	CASSEASDPWDETQYF
14	NA	TRBJ2-7	NA	TRBV5-1	TGCGCCAGCAGCTTGGCGGGGGAAGAATACGAGCAGTACTTC	CASSLAGEEYEQYF
15	NA	TRBJ2-6	NA	TRBV11-2	TGTGCCAGCAGCCCCGGAAACGTTCTGGCCAACGTCCTGACTTTC	CASSPGNVLANVLTF
16	NA	TRBJ2-3	NA	TRBV7-2	TGTGCCAGCAGCTTAGTGGGAGGCGGTAACACAGATACGCAGTATTTT	CASSLVGGGNTDTQYF
16	NA	TRBJ2-5	TRBD2	TRBV7-7	TGTGCCAGCAGCCCCCTGGGCGGGGGGTCCCAAGAGACCCAGTACTTC	CASSPLGGGSQETQYF
13	NA	TRBJ2-7	NA	TRBV6-5	TGTGCCAGCAGTTACTCGACCGCTTACGAGCAGTACTTC	CASSYSTAYEQYF
14	once	TRBJ2-7	TRBD1	TRBV7-9	TGTGCCAGCAGGGCGACAGGGGGGCTTGGCGAGCAGTACTTC	CASRATGGLGEQYF
16	NA	TRBJ2-7	TRBD2	TRBV27	TGTGCCAGCAGTTTAGAACGCGGGAGGGGCCTCAACGAGCAGTACTTC	CASSLERGRGLNEQYF
17	NA	TRBJ2-7	TRBD2	TRBV9	TGTGCCAGCAGCGTAGCGGCTAGCGGGGCGAGCTCCTACGAGCAGTACTTC	CASSVAASGASSYEQYF
14	NA	TRBJ2-1	NA	TRBV6-1	TGTGCCAGCCGGGACACCAAGCCTTACAATGAGCAGTTCTTC	CASRDTKPYNEQFF
16	NA	TRBJ1-2	NA	TRBV7-2	TGTGCCAGCAGCTTAAGGTCCCCGGACGGACGTTATGGCTACACCTTC	CASSLRSPDGRYGYTF
17	NA	TRBJ2-2	TRBD2	TRBV5-1	TGCGCCAGCAGCTTGCCTAGCGGGGGGCTCAACACCGGGGAGCAGTTTTTT	CASSLPSGGLNTGEQFF
14	once	TRBJ2-7	TRBD2	TRBV20-1	TGCAGTGCTAGAGACTTAGCGGGGTTGTACGAGCAGTACTTC	CSARDLAGLYEQYF
13	few	TRBJ2-3	NA	TRBV29-1	TGCAGCGTTGAGAGGGTGCGCACAGATACGCAGTATTTT	CSVERVRTDTQYF
12	few	TRBJ2-5	NA	TRBV12-3/TRBV12-4	TGTGCCAGCAGCCGCTCGTCCGCGGGCCAGTACTTC	CASSRSSAGQYF
11	NA	TRBJ2-5	NA	TRBV20-1	TGCAGTGGAAACGCCCGTGAGACCCAGTACTTC	CSGNARETQYF
19	once	TRBJ1-1	TRBD1	TRBV5-5	TGTGCCAGCAGCTTGGGCTGGCGTGACAGGGTTTCCATGAACACTGAAGCTTTCTTT	CASSLGWRDRVSMNTEAFF
15	NA	TRBJ2-7	TRBD2	TRBV15	TGTGCCACCAGCAGAGGCAGCAGCGGGGGGACTCTGGTGTACTTC	CATSRGSSGGTLVYF
12	NA	TRBJ1-2	NA	TRBV12-3/TRBV12-4	TGTGCCAGCAGTTTACCGGGCCGTGGCTACACCTTC	CASSLPGRGYTF
14	NA	TRBJ2-1	NA	TRBV11-2	TGTGCCAGCAGCTTGGCGATCAGCCTCAATGAGCAGTTCTTC	CASSLAISLNEQFF